A selection of T cell receptor beta chains follows, all from one sample in a study of blood T cell repertoires in COVID-19. Method: immunoSEQ multiplex PCR; TCRdb's copy keeps in-frame clones and lacks some. Of around 150,000 clones listed, about 77% were seen once; the top ten hold about 14%. The sample consisted of peripheral blood. Source of these receptors: a woman older than 75 with acute or convalescent COVID-19. Each CDR3 is given with its conserved first and last residue. D genes are given only for firm matches. Clone size, where shown, is once, few, many, or a class for clones that have expanded.

v_call	clone_size	d_call	j_call	cdr3_nt	cdr3_aa
TRBV30	-	-	TRBJ2-5	TGTGCCTGGAGTGCAGATCTGGGCCCCCAAGAGACCCAGTACTTC	CAWSADLGPQETQYF
TRBV6-5	-	TRBD1	TRBJ1-1	TGTGCCAGCAGAACGACAGGGATGAACACTGAAGCTTTCTTT	CASRTTGMNTEAFF
TRBV6-2/TRBV6-3	-	-	TRBJ2-1	TGTGCCAGCAGTTACGAGACCGGGAAAAATGAGCAGTTCTTC	CASSYETGKNEQFF
TRBV2	-	TRBD2	TRBJ2-5	TGTGCCAGCAGTGAAACTAGCGGGCAAGAGACCCAGTACTTC	CASSETSGQETQYF
TRBV28	-	-	TRBJ1-1	TGTGCCAGCAGGGCGGGGGGCACTGAAGCTTTCTTT	CASRAGGTEAFF
TRBV12-3/TRBV12-4	-	-	TRBJ1-6	TGTGCCAGCAGTCCATGGGCCAATTCACCCCTCCACTTT	CASSPWANSPLHF
TRBV5-1	few	TRBD1	TRBJ1-4	TGCGCCAGCAGCTCCGGGGACGACAGGGCGAATGAAAAACTGTTTTTT	CASSSGDDRANEKLFF
TRBV11-2	-	-	TRBJ1-6	TGTGCCAGCAGCTTAGATAATCTTGGGGGGAGGACACCCCTCCACTTT	CASSLDNLGGRTPLHF
TRBV7-2	few	TRBD1	TRBJ1-3	TGTGCCAGCAGCCCTGGGGGACAGAGCTCTGGAAACACCATATATTTT	CASSPGGQSSGNTIYF
TRBV19	-	-	TRBJ2-3	TGTGCCAGTAGTATGTCTGGCAGGTCCACAGATACGCAGTATTTT	CASSMSGRSTDTQYF
TRBV7-2	once	TRBD1	TRBJ1-2	TGTGCCAGCAGCACGAGAGGACAGGGGGGTGGCTACACCTTC	CASSTRGQGGGYTF